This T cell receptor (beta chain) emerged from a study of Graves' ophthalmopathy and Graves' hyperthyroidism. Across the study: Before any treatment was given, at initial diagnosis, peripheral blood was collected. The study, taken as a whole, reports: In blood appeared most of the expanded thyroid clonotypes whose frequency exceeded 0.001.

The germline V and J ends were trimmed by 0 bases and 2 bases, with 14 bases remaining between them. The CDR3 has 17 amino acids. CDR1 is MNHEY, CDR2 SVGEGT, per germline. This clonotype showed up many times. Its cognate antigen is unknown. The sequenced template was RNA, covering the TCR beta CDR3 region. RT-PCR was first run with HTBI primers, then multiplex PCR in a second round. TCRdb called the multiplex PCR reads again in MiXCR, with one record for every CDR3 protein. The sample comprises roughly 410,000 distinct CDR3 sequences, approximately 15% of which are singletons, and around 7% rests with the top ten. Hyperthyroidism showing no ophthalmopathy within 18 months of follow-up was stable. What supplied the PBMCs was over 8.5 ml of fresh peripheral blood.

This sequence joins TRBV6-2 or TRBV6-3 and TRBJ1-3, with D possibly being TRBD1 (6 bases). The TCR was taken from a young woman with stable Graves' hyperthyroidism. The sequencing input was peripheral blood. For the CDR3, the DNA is TGTGCCAGCAGTTACTCGGGACACCGGGGACCTGGAAACACCATATATTTT. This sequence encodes CASSYSGHRGPGNTIYF.